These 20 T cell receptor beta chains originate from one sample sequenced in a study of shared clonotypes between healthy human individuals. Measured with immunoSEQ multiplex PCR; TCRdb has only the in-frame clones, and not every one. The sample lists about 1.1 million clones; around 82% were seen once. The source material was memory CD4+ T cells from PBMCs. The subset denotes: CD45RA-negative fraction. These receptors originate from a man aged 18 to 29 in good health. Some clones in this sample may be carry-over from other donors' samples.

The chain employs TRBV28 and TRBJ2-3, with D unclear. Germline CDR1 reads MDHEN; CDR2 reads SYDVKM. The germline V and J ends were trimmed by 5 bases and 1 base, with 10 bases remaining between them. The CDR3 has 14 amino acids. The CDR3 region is CASSPPEGTDTQYF. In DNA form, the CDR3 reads TGTGCCAGCAGTCCGCCCGAGGGCACAGATACGCAGTATTTT.

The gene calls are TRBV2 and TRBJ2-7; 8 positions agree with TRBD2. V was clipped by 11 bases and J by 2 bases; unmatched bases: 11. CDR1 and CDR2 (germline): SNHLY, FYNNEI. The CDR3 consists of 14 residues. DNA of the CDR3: TGTGCCGGAAGCGGGGGCTACAGAGCCTACGAGCAGTACTTC. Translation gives CAGSGGYRAYEQYF. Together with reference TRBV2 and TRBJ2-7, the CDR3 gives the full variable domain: EPEVTQTPSHQVTQMGQEVILRCVPISNHLYFYWYRQILGQKVEFLVSFYNNEISEKSEIFDDQFSVERPDGSNFTLKIRSTKLEDSAMYFCAGSGGYRAYEQYFGPGTRLTVT.

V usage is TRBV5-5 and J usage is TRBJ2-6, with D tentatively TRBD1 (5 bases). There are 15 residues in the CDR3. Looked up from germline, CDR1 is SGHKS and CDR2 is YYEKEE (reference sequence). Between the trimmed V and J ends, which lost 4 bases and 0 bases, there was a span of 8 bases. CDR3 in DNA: TGTGCCAGCAGCCAGGGCTACTCTGGGGCCAACGTCCTGACTTTC. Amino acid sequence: CASSQGYSGANVLTF.

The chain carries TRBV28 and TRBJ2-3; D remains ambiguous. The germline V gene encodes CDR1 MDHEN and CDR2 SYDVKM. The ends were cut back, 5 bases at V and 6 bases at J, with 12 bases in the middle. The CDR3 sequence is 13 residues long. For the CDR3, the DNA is TGTGCCAGCAGTCCTCCAAGCAGGGATACGCAGTATTTT. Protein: CASSPPSRDTQYF.

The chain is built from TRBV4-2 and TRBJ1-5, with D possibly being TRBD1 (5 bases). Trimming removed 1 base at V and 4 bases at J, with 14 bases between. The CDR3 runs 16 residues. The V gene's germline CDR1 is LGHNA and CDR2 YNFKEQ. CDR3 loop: CASSQVQLGGNQPQHF. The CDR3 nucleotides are TGTGCCAGCAGCCAAGTCCAACTCGGGGGGAATCAGCCCCAGCATTTT.

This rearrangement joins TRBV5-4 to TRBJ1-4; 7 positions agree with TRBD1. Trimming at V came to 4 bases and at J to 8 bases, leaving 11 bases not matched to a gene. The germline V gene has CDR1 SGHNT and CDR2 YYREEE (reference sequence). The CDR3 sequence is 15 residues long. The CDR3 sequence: CASSPTGEGEEKLFF. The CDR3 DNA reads TGTGCCAGCAGCCCCACAGGGGAGGGTGAGGAAAAACTGTTTTTT.

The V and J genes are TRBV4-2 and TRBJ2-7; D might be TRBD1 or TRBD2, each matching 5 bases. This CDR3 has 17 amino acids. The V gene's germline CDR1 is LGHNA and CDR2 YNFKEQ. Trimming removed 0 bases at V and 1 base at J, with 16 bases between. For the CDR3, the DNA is TGTGCCAGCAGCCAAGATTTGTTTAGGTGGGGGTCCTACGAGCAGTACTTC. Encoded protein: CASSQDLFRWGSYEQYF.

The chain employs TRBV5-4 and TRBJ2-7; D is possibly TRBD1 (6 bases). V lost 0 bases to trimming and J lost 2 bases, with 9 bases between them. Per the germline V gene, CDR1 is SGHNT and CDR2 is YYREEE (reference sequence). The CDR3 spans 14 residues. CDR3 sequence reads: CASSLGTGTYEQYF. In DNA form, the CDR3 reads TGTGCCAGCAGCTTGGGTACAGGGACCTACGAGCAGTACTTC. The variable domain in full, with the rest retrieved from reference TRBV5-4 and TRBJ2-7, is ETGVTQSPTHLIKTRGQQVTLRCSSQSGHNTVSWYQQALGQGPQFIFQYYREEENGRGNFPPRFSGLQFPNYSSELNVNALELDDSALYLCASSLGTGTYEQYFGPGTRLTVT.

CDR3 loop: CASSPYASGSTNIQYF. CDR3 sequence (DNA): TGTGCCAGCTCACCATACGCTAGCGGGAGTACGAACATTCAGTACTTC. The rearrangement uses TRBV18 and TRBJ2-4, with TRBD2 matching 10 bases. The CDR3 runs to 16 residues. Trimming cost V 2 bases and J 7 bases; bases outside gene matches: 8. CDR1 and CDR2 from the germline V gene are KGHSH and LQKENI.

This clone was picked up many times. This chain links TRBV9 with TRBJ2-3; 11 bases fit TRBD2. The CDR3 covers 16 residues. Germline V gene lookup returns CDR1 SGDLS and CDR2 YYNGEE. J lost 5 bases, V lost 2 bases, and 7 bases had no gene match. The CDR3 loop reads CASSVGSGRAIDTQYF. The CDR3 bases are TGTGCCAGCAGCGTGGGTAGCGGGAGGGCCATAGATACGCAGTATTTT.

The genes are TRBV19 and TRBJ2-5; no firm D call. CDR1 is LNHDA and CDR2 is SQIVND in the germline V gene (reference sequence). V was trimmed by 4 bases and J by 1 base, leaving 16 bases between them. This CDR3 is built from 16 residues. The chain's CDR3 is CASSRASLQPQETQYF. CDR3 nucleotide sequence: TGTGCCAGTAGTAGGGCCAGCCTACAGCCCCAAGAGACCCAGTACTTC.

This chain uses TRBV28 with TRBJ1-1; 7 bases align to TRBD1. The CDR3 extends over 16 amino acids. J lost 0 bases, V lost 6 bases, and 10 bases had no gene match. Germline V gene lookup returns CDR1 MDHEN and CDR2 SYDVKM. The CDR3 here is CASRPAGGALNTEAFF. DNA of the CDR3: TGTGCCAGCAGGCCTGCAGGGGGGGCTCTGAACACTGAAGCTTTCTTT.

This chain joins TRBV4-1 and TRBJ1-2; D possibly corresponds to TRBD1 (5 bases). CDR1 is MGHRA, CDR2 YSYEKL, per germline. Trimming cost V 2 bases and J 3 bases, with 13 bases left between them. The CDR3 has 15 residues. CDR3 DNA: TGCGCCAGCAGCCAAAGCGGGTTAGGGGACTATGGCTACACCTTC. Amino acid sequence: CASSQSGLGDYGYTF.

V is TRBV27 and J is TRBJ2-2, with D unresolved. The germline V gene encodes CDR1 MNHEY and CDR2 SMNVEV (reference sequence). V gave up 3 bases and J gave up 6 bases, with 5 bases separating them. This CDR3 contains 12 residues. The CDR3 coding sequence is TGTGCCAGCAGTTTTTCTCCCGGGGAGCTGTTTTTT. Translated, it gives CASSFSPGELFF.

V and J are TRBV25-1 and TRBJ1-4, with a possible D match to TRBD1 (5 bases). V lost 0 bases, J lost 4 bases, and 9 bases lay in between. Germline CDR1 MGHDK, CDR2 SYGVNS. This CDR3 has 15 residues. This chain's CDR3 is CASSEYGTGNEKLFF. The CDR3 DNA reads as TGTGCCAGCAGTGAATATGGGACGGGTAATGAAAAACTGTTTTTT.

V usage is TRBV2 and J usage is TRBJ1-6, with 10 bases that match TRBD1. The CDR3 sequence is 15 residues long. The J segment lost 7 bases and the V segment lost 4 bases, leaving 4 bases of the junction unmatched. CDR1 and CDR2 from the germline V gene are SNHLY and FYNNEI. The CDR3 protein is CASSVTDRGNSPLHF. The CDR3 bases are TGTGCCAGCAGTGTTACGGACAGGGGGAATTCACCCCTCCACTTT.

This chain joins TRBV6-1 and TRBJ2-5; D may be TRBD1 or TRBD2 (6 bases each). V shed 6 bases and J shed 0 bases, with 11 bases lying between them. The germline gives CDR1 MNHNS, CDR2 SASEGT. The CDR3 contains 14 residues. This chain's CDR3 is CASRSGANQETQYF. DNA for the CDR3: TGTGCCAGCAGGTCGGGGGCGAACCAAGAGACCCAGTACTTC.

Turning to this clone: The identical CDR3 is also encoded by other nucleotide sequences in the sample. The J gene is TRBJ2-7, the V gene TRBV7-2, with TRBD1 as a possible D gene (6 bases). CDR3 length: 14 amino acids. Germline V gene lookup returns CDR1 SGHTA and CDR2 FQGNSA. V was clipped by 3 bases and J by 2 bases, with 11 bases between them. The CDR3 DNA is TGTGCCAGCAGCTTCGGTGGGGGCCCCTACGAGCAGTACTTC. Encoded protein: CASSFGGGPYEQYF.

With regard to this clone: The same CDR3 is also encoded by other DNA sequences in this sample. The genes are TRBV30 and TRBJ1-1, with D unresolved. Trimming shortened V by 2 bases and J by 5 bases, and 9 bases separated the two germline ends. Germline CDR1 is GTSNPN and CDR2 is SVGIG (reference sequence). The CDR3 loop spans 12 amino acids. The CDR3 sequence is CAWSHGRTEAFF. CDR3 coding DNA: TGTGCCTGGAGTCACGGGCGGACTGAAGCTTTCTTT.

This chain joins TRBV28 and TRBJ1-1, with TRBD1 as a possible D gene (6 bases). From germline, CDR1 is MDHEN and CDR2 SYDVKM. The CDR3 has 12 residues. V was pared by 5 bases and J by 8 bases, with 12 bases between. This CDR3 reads CASSPPGAEAFF. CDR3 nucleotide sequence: TGTGCCAGCAGTCCCCCAGGGGCCGAAGCTTTCTTT.